This TCR beta chain emerged from a study of blood T cell repertoires in COVID-19. Overall study: The United States, Italy and Spain were the sources of the acute and convalescent COVID-19 samples. PBMCs, B-cell-depleted T cells, or T cells were the source of the cDNA or gDNA that made up the material.

Original processing notes: Amplifying reference gene primers gave estimates of nucleated cell counts. This table comes from immunoSEQ multiplex PCR, and its TCRdb copy is limited to in-frame clones, with some not included. V and J calls and clone size are those listed in that table; D and trimming were worked out from the DNA. The sample contains over 130,000 clones, more than 85% of which appear only once. This clone was found once. The CDR3 contains 17 residues. Unmatched junction bases numbered 3, after V lost 0 bases and J lost 1 base. The germline V gene has CDR1 SGHRS and CDR2 YFSETQ. Sequencing was done on a sample of peripheral blood. This clonotype was sampled from a human donor in a cohort sampled during active COVID-19. The chain carries TRBV5-1 and TRBJ2-6; 8 bases match TRBD2. The CDR3 sequence: CASSLDVAGSGANVLTF. Written as DNA, the CDR3 is TGCGCCAGCAGCTTGGATGTAGCGGGGTCTGGGGCCAACGTCCTGACTTTC.